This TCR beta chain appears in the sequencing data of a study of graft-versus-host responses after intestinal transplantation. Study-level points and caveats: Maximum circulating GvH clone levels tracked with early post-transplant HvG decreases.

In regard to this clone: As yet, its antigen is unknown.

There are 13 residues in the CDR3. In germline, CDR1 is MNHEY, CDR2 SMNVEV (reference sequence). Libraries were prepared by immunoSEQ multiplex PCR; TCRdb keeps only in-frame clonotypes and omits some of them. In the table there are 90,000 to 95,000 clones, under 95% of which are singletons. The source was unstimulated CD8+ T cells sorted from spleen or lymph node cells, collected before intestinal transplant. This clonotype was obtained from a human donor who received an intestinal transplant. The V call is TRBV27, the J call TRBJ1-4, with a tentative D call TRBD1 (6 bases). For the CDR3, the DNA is TGTGCTGCCGCCCCGGGACATTTGGAAAAACTGTTTTTT. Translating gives CAAAPGHLEKLFF.